This section outlines one T cell receptor beta chain sequence together with its context. Its antigen remains unidentified. This entry comes from a study of cytomegalovirus exposure and HLA in healthy donors. Trimming cost V 0 bases and J 2 bases, with 14 bases left between them. The CDR3 is 17 residues long. The germline V gene encodes CDR1 SGHVS and CDR2 FQNEAQ. PCR primers comprised 60 Vbeta and 13 Jbeta primers. The assay was immunoSEQ multiplex PCR, and TCRdb's table has in-frame clones only and misses some. Of about 160,000 clones listed, 85% were seen once; the top ten hold more than 2%. Study-wide points: For cytomegalovirus status, the classifier reportedly gave diagnoses with high specificity and sensitivity.

This TCR was recovered from a man aged 18 to 29 in good health and CMV-seropositive. The V gene is TRBV7-8, the J gene TRBJ2-1; D remains unclear. Sequencing was carried out using PBMCs. CDR3 region: CASSLARIGAPYNEQFF. The CDR3 DNA reads as TGTGCCAGCAGCTTAGCTCGCATCGGTGCCCCCTACAATGAGCAGTTCTTC. The whole variable domain, remainder taken from reference TRBV7-8 and TRBJ2-1, is GAGVSQSPRYKVAKRGQDVALRCDPISGHVSLFWYQQALGQGPEFLTYFQNEAQLDKSGLPSDRFFAERPEGSVSTLKIQRTQQEDSAVYLCASSLARIGAPYNEQFFGPGTRLTVL.